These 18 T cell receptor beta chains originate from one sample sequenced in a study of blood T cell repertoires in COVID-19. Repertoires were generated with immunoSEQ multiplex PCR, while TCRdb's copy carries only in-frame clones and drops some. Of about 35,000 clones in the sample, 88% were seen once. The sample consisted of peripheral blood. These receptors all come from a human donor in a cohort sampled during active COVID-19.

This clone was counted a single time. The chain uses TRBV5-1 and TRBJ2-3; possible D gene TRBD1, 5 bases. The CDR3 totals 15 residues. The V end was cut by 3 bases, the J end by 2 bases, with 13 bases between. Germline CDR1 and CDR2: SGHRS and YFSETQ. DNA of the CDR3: TGCGCCAGCAGCTCAGCTGGGGCCCCCACAGATACGCAGTATTTT. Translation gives CASSSAGAPTDTQYF.

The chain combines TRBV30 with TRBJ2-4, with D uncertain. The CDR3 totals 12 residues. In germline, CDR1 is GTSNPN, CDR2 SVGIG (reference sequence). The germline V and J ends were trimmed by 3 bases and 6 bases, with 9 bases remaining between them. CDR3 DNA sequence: TGTGCCTGGAGCGTTACAGTAAACATTCAGTACTTC. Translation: CAWSVTVNIQYF.

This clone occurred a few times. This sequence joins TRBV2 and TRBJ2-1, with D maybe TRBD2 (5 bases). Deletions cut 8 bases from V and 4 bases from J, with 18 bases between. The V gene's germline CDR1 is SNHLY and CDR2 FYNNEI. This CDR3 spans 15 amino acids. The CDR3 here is CASFSDGIIYNEQFF. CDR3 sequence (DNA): TGTGCCAGCTTTAGTGACGGGATAATATACAATGAGCAGTTCTTC.

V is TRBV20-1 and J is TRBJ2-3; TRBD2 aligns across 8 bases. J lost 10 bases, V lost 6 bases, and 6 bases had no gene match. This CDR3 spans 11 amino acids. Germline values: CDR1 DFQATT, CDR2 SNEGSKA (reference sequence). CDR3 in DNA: TGCAGTGCGCAGGGACTAGTCGCGCAGTATTTT. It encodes CSAQGLVAQYF.

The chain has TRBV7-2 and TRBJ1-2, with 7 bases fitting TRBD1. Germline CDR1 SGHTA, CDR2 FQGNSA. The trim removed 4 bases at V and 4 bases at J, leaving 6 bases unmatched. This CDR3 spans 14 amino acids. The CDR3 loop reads CASSYDRAAYGYTF. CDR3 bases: TGTGCCAGCAGCTACGACAGGGCGGCCTATGGCTACACCTTC.

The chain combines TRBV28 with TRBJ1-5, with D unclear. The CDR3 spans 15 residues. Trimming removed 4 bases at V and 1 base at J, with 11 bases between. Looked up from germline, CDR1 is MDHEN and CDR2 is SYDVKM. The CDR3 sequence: CASSWAAGSNQPQHF. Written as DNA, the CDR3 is TGTGCCAGCAGTTGGGCGGCGGGGAGCAATCAGCCCCAGCATTTT. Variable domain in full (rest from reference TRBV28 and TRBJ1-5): DVKVTQSSRYLVKRTGEKVFLECVQDMDHENMFWYRQDPGLGLRLIYFSYDVKMKEKGDIPEGYSVSREKKERFSLILESASTNQTSMYLCASSWAAGSNQPQHFGDGTRLSIL.

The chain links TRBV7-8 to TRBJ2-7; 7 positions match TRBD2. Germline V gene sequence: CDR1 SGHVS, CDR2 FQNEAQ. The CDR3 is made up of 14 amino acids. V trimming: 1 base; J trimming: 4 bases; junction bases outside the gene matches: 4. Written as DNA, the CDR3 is TGTGCCAGCAGCTTAGTGGCACTAGCGTACGAGCAGTACTTC. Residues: CASSLVALAYEQYF.

Here the CDR3 reads CASSLGPTSGYTF. CDR3 DNA: TGTGCCAGCAGCTTGGGGCCTACGTCCGGCTACACCTTC. The V call is TRBV7-3, the J call TRBJ1-2; D may be TRBD1 (5 bases). The germline V gene has CDR1 SGHTA and CDR2 FQGTGA. The CDR3 is made up of 13 amino acids. With 3 bases removed from V and 8 bases from J, the gap between germline ends came to 13 bases.

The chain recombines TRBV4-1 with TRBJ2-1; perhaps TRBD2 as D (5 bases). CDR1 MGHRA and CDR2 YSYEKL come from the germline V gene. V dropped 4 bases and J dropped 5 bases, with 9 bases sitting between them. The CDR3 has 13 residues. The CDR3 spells CASSLRLNNEQFF. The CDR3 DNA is TGCGCCAGCAGCCTCAGACTAAACAATGAGCAGTTCTTC.

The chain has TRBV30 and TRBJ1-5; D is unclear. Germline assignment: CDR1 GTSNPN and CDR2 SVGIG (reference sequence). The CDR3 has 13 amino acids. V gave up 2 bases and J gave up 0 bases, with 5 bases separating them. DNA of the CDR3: TGTGCCTGGAGTATCAGTAGCAATCAGCCCCAGCATTTT. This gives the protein CAWSISSNQPQHF.

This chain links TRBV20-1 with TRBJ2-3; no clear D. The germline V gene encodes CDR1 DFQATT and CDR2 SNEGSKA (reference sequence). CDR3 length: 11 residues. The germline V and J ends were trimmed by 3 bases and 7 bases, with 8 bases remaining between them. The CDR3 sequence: CSASHQNTQYF. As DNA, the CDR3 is TGCAGTGCTAGCCATCAAAATACGCAGTATTTT.

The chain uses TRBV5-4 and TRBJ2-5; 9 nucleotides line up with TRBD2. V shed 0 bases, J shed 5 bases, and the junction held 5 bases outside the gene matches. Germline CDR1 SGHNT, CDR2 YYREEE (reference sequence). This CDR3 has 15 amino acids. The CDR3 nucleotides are TGTGCCAGCAGCTTGGAGGCGGGAGGGACCGAGACCCAGTACTTC. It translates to CASSLEAGGTETQYF.

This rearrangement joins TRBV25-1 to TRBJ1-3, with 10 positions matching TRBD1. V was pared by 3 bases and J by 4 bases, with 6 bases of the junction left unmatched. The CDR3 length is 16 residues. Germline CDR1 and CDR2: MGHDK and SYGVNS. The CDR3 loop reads CASSEEDRGRGNTIYF. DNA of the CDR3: TGTGCCAGCAGTGAGGAAGACAGGGGGCGAGGAAACACCATATATTTT.

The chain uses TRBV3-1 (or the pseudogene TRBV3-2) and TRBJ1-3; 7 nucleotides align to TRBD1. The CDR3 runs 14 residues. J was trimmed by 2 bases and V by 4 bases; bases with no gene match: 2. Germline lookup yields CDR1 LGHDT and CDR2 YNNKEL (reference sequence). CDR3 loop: CASSRGQPGNTIYF. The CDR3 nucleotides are TGTGCCAGCAGCCGGGGACAGCCTGGAAACACCATATATTTT.

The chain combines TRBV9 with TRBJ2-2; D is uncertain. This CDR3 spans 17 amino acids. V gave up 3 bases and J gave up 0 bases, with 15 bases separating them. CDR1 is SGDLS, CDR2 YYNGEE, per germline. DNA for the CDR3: TGTGCCAGCAGCGGACGGGTCGCCTTAACGAACACCGGGGAGCTGTTTTTT. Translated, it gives CASSGRVALTNTGELFF.

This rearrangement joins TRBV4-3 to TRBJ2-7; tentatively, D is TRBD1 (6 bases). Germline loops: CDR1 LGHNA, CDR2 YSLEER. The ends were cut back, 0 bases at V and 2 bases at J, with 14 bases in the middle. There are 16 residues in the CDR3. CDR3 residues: CASSQEWTVDTYEQYF. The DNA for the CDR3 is TGCGCCAGCAGCCAAGAGTGGACAGTCGATACCTACGAGCAGTACTTC.

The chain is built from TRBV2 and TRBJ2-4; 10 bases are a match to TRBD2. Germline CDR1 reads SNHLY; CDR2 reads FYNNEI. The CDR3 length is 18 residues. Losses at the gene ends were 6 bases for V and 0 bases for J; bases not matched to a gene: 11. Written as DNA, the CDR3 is TGTGCCAGCAGGGAACTAGCGGGGATAACCCTAGCCAAAAACATTCAGTACTTC. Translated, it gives CASRELAGITLAKNIQYF.

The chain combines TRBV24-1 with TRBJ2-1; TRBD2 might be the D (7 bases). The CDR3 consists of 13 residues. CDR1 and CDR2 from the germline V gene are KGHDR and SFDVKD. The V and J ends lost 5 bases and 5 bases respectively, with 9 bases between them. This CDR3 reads CATSGGGHNEQFF. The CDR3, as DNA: TGTGCCACCAGTGGGGGGGGCCACAATGAGCAGTTCTTC.